This T cell receptor (beta chain) was found in a study of blood T cell repertoires in COVID-19. The trim removed 3 bases at V and 2 bases at J, leaving 5 bases unmatched. CDR1 and CDR2 (germline): MNHNS, SASEGT. The CDR3 sequence is 15 residues long. Some clones are missing from TCRdb's copy, which holds only in-frame ones; the method was immunoSEQ multiplex PCR. Here the sample spans roughly 350,000 clones, more than 75% being singletons. This sequence was found in a woman aged 25-40 years with COVID-19, enrolled during active disease. This sequence joins TRBV6-1 and TRBJ2-7, with 9 nucleotides matching TRBD1. The sample taken for sequencing was peripheral blood. CDR3 bases: TGTGCCAGCAGTGACCCGACAGGGGGGACCTACGAGCAGTACTTC. Translating gives CASSDPTGGTYEQYF.